This T cell receptor (beta chain) comes out of a study of early T cells in non-severe SARS-CoV-2 infection. Study as a whole: RNA in bulk from unsorted whole blood was sequenced, and chains were unpaired. Study observations and caveats: Private and CD4 specificities were missed by VDJdb matching, skewed to anti-spike CD8.

As part of library construction, unique molecular identifiers were attached to individual cDNA molecules. TCRdb processed the 5' RACE reads anew with MiXCR; each CDR3 protein has one entry. The repertoire holds tens of thousands of distinct CDR3 sequences, more than 9% seen once, with about 3.9% in the top ten. This clonotype was seen a handful of times. The target antigen is unknown. The CDR3 loop spans 14 amino acids. Germline lookup yields CDR1 ENHRY and CDR2 SYGVKD. V shed 11 bases and J 8 bases; nucleotides not matched to a gene: 14. This chain connects TRBV10-3 to TRBJ2-1; 8 positions agree with TRBD2. The sequence derives from an adult who was a healthcare worker with PCR-confirmed SARS-CoV-2 infection or an uninfected control (not recorded which). The sequenced material came from whole blood. CDR3 nucleotide sequence: TGTGCCGCCCGCAAGGGGCGGGAGGTCCATGAGCAGTTCTTC. Residues: CAARKGREVHEQFF.